Reported below is one TCR beta chain. Its antigen is not identified. The data were taken from a study of shared clonotypes between healthy human individuals. Findings and caveats of the study: Genetic and exposure-history diversity was limited by the few donors.

Germline CDR1 SGHVS, CDR2 FQNEAQ. Unmatched junction bases numbered 8, after V lost 0 bases and J lost 0 bases. The CDR3 loop spans 17 amino acids. Here immunoSEQ multiplex PCR was the method, and the copy in TCRdb shows in-frame clones only, minus some. In the table there are roughly 2.4 million clones, almost 96% of which are singletons. Division of CD4+ cells produced a CD45RA+ naive subset and a CD45RA-negative memory subset. This chain connects TRBV7-8 to TRBJ2-7, with 7 bases aligning to TRBD2. Material: naive CD4+ T cells sorted from blood. Subset described: CD45RA+ positively selected. The origin of this receptor is a young man in good health. The DNA of the CDR3 is TGTGCCAGCAGCTTAGCCCCGGGGCGGGAGAGCTCCTACGAGCAGTACTTC. It translates to CASSLAPGRESSYEQYF.